The T cell receptor (beta chain) under discussion was sequenced for a study of control samples from healthy donors and cancer patients. Clones were read by immunoSEQ multiplex PCR, and TCRdb kept only the in-frame ones, dropping some. The table lists about 170,000 clones, roughly 90% of them singletons. Trimming cost V 3 bases and J 0 bases, with 12 bases left between them. The germline gives CDR1 LNHDA, CDR2 SQIVND (reference sequence). This CDR3 has 15 residues. V is TRBV19 and J is TRBJ2-7, with a tentative D call TRBD2 (6 bases). The material sequenced was blood. The TCR comes from a man between 25 and 39 years old in good health. CDR3 sequence (DNA): TGTGCCAGTAGTATGTCCCCTAGCGCCTCCTACGAGCAGTACTTC. It codes for CASSMSPSASYEQYF. The full variable domain, with the rest looked up from reference TRBV19 and TRBJ2-7, is DGGITQSPKYLFRKEGQNVTLSCEQNLNHDAMYWYRQDPGQGLRLIYYSQIVNDFQKGDIAEGYSVSREKKESFPLTVTSAQKNPTAFYLCASSMSPSASYEQYFGPGTRLTVT.